This T cell receptor beta chain came from a study of response to subunit inactivated influenza vaccine. About this clonotype itself: Its specificity is unknown.

Study-wide findings and caveats: Each seasonal influenza vaccination, the authors suggested, recruits few new T cells.

TCRdb used MiXCR to reprocess the RT-PCR reads, holding one entry per CDR3 protein. Of 550,000 to 800,000 distinct CDR3 sequences in the sample, roughly 14% were seen once. The CDR3 is 14 amino acids. CDR1 and CDR2 (germline): SQVTM, ANQGSEA. V trimming: 7 bases; J trimming: 0 bases; junction bases outside the gene matches: 6. The TCR comes from a middle-aged man who received an inactivated influenza vaccine. The input for sequencing was PBMCs from blood, taken roughly 2 weeks before vaccination. The chain employs TRBV29-1 and TRBJ2-7, with 10 bases fitting TRBD1. CDR3 bases: TGCAGCGGGACCGGGACAGGGGACTCCTACGAGCAGTACTTC. Amino acids: CSGTGTGDSYEQYF.